This T cell receptor beta chain originates from a study of Tregs in tolerant kidney transplant recipients. Study results and caveats: Few patients were studied, so findings need validation in larger groups. This study did not directly address biological reproducibility. Changing PCR primers prevented nucleotide comparison between some patients' samples.

Related graft donors supplied nonmyeloablative bone marrow transplants, and mixed chimerism was transient. Thawed PBMCs were FACS-sorted into unstimulated CD4+CD25+CD127- regulatory T cells, CD4+CD25- non-regulatory cells, CD4 and CD8 cells. About this clone: The antigen is not known.

The CDR3 extends over 16 amino acids. The germline V and J ends were trimmed by 4 bases and 6 bases, with 20 bases remaining between them. CDR1 is SGHDN and CDR2 is FVKESK in the germline V gene. Using immunoSEQ multiplex PCR, the repertoire was profiled, and TCRdb retains in-frame clones only, with some absent. The sample records roughly 54,000 clones, over 85% being singletons. Sequencing used CD8+ T cells from blood (PBMCs), obtained 12 months after the transplant. This sequence was found in a human patient who received a combined kidney and bone marrow transplant. Some of the T cells might come from the graft donor. This rearrangement joins TRBV14 to TRBJ2-3; D may be TRBD2 (5 bases). CDR3 sequence: CASSPPEGSSWDTQYF. CDR3 nucleotides: TGTGCCAGCAGCCCCCCAGAGGGCAGTTCGTGGGATACGCAGTATTTT.